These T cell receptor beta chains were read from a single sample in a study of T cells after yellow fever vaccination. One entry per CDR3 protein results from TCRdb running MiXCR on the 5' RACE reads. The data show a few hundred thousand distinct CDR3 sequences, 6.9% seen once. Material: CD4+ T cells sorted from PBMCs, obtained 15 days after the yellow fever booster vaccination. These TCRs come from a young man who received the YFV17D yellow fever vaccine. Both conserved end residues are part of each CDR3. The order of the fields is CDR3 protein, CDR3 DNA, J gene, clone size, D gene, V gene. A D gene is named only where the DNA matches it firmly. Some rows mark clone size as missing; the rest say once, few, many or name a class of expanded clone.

CDR3: CSSSLALGGTYEQYF
DNA: TGTTCCAGCAGCTTAGCGCTTGGGGGGACGTACGAGCAGTACTTC
J: TRBJ2-7
size: -
D: -
V: TRBV7-2

CDR3: CASSRTEPPKLFF
DNA: TGTGCCAGTAGTAGGACAGAACCACCCAAGCTGTTTTTT
J: TRBJ2-2
size: few
D: -
V: TRBV19

CDR3: CARDPLSGRPEFF
DNA: TGTGCCAGAGATCCCCTCTCCGGGAGGCCGGAGTTCTTC
J: TRBJ2-1
size: -
D: TRBD2
V: TRBV27

CDR3: CASAPTNQPQHF
DNA: TGTGCCAGCGCACCAACCAATCAGCCCCAGCATTTT
J: TRBJ1-5
size: -
D: -
V: TRBV6-2/TRBV6-3

CDR3: CASSPGVGNQPQHF
DNA: TGTGCTTCCAGTCCGGGGGTAGGAAATCAGCCCCAGCATTTT
J: TRBJ1-5
size: -
D: -
V: TRBV3-1

CDR3: CASSEDAETQYF
DNA: TGTGCCAGCAGTGAGGATGCCGAGACCCAGTACTTC
J: TRBJ2-5
size: few
D: -
V: TRBV7-2

CDR3: CASSGEDRGPYGYTF
DNA: TGCGCCAGCAGCGGGGAAGACAGGGGGCCCTATGGCTACACCTTC
J: TRBJ1-2
size: few
D: TRBD1
V: TRBV5-1

CDR3: CAIEAGANVLTF
DNA: TGTGCCATCGAAGCTGGGGCCAACGTCCTGACTTTC
J: TRBJ2-6
size: many
D: -
V: TRBV10-3

CDR3: CSASLGVENIQYF
DNA: TGCAGTGCTAGCTTGGGGGTCGAAAACATTCAGTACTTC
J: TRBJ2-4
size: few
D: -
V: TRBV20-1

CDR3: CASRVGGSRGHEQFF
DNA: TGTGCCAGTAGGGTCGGCGGGAGTAGGGGGCATGAGCAGTTCTTC
J: TRBJ2-1
size: -
D: -
V: TRBV19

CDR3: CSAPATSGRPMGNIQYF
DNA: TGCAGTGCTCCGGCTACTAGCGGGAGACCAATGGGAAACATTCAGTACTTC
J: TRBJ2-4
size: -
D: TRBD2
V: TRBV20-1

CDR3: CSASYGGVGTEAFF
DNA: TGCAGTGCCAGCTATGGGGGAGTGGGCACTGAAGCTTTCTTT
J: TRBJ1-1
size: -
D: -
V: TRBV20-1

CDR3: CASSYRDRGSGELFF
DNA: TGCGCCAGCAGCTACCGGGACAGGGGTTCCGGGGAGCTGTTTTTT
J: TRBJ2-2
size: many
D: TRBD1
V: TRBV5-1

CDR3: CASSSGGQGVLSYTF
DNA: TGTGCCAGCAGTTCGGGAGGACAGGGGGTCCTTAGTTACACCTTC
J: TRBJ1-2
size: few
D: TRBD1
V: TRBV28

CDR3: CASQGLSYEQYF
DNA: TGTGCCAGCCAGGGGTTATCCTACGAGCAGTACTTC
J: TRBJ2-7
size: few
D: -
V: TRBV12-3/TRBV12-4

CDR3: CASSARPGLAGAREQFF
DNA: TGTGCCAGCAGCGCGAGGCCGGGGCTAGCGGGGGCCCGCGAGCAGTTCTTC
J: TRBJ2-1
size: -
D: TRBD2
V: TRBV7-9

CDR3: CASSSGTGGRLRTGYTF
DNA: TGTGCCAGCAGTTCGGGGACAGGGGGCCGATTACGGACTGGCTACACCTTC
J: TRBJ1-2
size: few
D: TRBD1
V: TRBV28

CDR3: CASSPNAGQINEQFF
DNA: TGTGCCAGCAGCCCCAACGCGGGGCAAATCAATGAGCAGTTCTTC
J: TRBJ2-1
size: -
D: -
V: TRBV7-2